The 2 T cell receptor beta chains in this list originate from one sample, sequenced in a study of technical replicates of blood from several donors. This table comes from immunoSEQ multiplex PCR, and its TCRdb copy is limited to in-frame clones, with some not included. This table holds some 60,000 clones, roughly nine tenths found once. The sequencing input was PBMCs. The receptors originated from a human donor in good health. Some clones in this sample may be carry-over from other donors' samples.

The chain combines TRBV5-1 with TRBJ2-1; TRBD2 is a possible D gene (6 bases). CDR3 length: 15 amino acids. Per germline, CDR1 SGHRS and CDR2 YFSETQ. Trimming took off 7 bases at V and 3 bases at J, with 17 bases between the two ends. In DNA form, the CDR3 reads TGCGCCAGCTCCACCTCGATCGGGGGCTACAATGAGCAGTTCTTC. Its protein product is CASSTSIGGYNEQFF.

The chain couples TRBV4-1 to TRBJ1-6, with 8 bases that match TRBD1. The V and J ends lost 0 bases and 14 bases, in that order; junction bases with no gene match: 6. The CDR3 runs 14 residues. Germline-derived CDR1 and CDR2 are MGHRA and YSYEKL. This chain's CDR3 is CASSQDGQGASLHF. The CDR3 DNA reads TGCGCCAGCAGCCAAGACGGGCAGGGGGCCTCCCTCCACTTT.